This T cell receptor beta chain was recorded in a study of blood T cells in healthy people across ages. The study, taken as a whole, reports: Relative to aged donors, long-lived donors carried more naive CD4+ cells and displayed higher diversity. The study regarded diversity estimates from one million T cells as underestimates.

Researchers collected around 11 milliliters of peripheral blood from every single donor. This clonotype was observed at least ten times. Antigen unknown. Then a second PCR, running about 6 to 12 cycles, was carried out with a sample-barcoded 5' primer and a J-beta primer mix. A template-switch adaptor with 12 random nucleotides tagged each cDNA molecule. TCRdb re-derived calls from the 5' RACE reads in MiXCR, one entry per CDR3 protein. Among fewer than 900,000 distinct CDR3 sequences, 30% to 45% were seen once, and the ten largest hold 10% to 15%. The V and J ends lost 8 bases and 4 bases respectively, with 11 bases between them. CDR1 is DFQATT and CDR2 is SNEGSKA in the germline V gene (reference sequence). The CDR3 has 11 residues.

The V call is TRBV20-1, the J call TRBJ2-5, with D perhaps being TRBD1 or TRBD2 (5 bases each). The sequence was collected from a young man in good health. The specimen sequenced was blood. The CDR3 nucleotides read TGCAGTTCGGGTGGGGGAGAGACCCAGTACTTC. This codes for CSSGGGETQYF.